Detailed here is one T cell receptor (beta chain). The data are from a study of technical replicates of blood from a few donors. Clones were read by immunoSEQ multiplex PCR, and TCRdb kept only the in-frame ones, dropping some. The table lists approximately 74,000 clones, roughly 98% of them singletons, with over 0.15% in the top ten. The receptor was isolated from a human donor in good health. Input material: T cells isolated from PBMCs.

CDR3 residues: CASSAGGSTDTQYF. The CDR3 DNA sequence: TGTGCCAGCAGCGCGGGGGGGAGCACAGATACGCAGTATTTT. V usage is TRBV2 and J usage is TRBJ2-3; 9 bases agree with TRBD2. Per germline, CDR1 SNHLY and CDR2 FYNNEI. V shed 6 bases and J 0 bases; nucleotides not matched to a gene: 1. The CDR3 spans 14 residues. The full variable domain, in which reference TRBV2 and TRBJ2-3 provide the parts outside the CDR3, is EPEVTQTPSHQVTQMGQEVILRCVPISNHLYFYWYRQILGQKVEFLVSFYNNEISEKSEIFDDQFSVERPDGSNFTLKIRSTKLEDSAMYFCASSAGGSTDTQYFGPGTRLTVL.